This T cell receptor beta chain was recovered during a study of PD-1 blockade in classical Hodgkin lymphoma. As for the study in general: Patients were administered nivolumab (3 mg/kg intravenously) every 2 weeks.

General study findings and limits: Diversity in CD4+ TCRs, unlike that measured in CD8+ TCRs, had risen significantly by C4D1. A reduction in baseline TCR diversity was reportedly seen in newly diagnosed patients relative to healthy donors.

Clones were sequenced by immunoSEQ multiplex PCR, and TCRdb holds only the in-frame ones, with some missing. The sample consists of approximately 150,000 clones, approximately 81% of them appearing once. Germline lookup yields CDR1 GTSNPN and CDR2 SVGIG (reference sequence). V lost 0 bases and J 0 bases, leaving 4 bases between the germline ends. The CDR3 has 13 amino acids. About this clone itself: Antigen unknown.

Every patient relapsed after autologous stem cell transplantation, and brentuximab vedotin exposure varied. When best responses were assessed, they were complete response, partial response or progressive disease. Sequenced material: peripheral blood mononuclear cells (PBMCs), taken before the second cycle of nivolumab. This clonotype was obtained from a human donor with classical Hodgkin lymphoma. V is TRBV30 and J is TRBJ2-3; no clear D gene. The CDR3 reads CAWSVGSTDTQYF. The DNA for the CDR3 is TGTGCCTGGAGTGTTGGAAGCACAGATACGCAGTATTTT.